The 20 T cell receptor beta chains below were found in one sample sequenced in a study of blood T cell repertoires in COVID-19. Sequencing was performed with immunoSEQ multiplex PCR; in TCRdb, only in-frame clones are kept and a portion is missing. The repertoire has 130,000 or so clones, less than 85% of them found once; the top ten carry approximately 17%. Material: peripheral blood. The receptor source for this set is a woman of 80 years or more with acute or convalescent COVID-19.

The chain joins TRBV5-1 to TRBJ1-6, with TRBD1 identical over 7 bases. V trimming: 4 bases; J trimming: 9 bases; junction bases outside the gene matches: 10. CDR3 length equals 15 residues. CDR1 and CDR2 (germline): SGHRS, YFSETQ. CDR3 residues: CASSAGEGAGSPLHF. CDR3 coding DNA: TGCGCCAGCAGCGCCGGCGAGGGGGCCGGTTCACCCCTCCACTTT.

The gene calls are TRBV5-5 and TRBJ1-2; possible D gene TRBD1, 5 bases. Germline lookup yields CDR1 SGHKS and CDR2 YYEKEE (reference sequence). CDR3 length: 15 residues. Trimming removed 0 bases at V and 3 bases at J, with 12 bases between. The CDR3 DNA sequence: TGTGCCAGCAGCTTGGTGGGGGGACTAGACTATGGCTACACCTTC. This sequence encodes CASSLVGGLDYGYTF.

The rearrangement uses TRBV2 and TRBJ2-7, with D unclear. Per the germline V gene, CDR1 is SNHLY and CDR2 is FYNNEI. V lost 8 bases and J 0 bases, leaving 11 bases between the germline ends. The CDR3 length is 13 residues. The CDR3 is CASSPRNSYEQYF. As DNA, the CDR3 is TGTGCCAGCTCCCCCCGTAACTCCTACGAGCAGTACTTC.

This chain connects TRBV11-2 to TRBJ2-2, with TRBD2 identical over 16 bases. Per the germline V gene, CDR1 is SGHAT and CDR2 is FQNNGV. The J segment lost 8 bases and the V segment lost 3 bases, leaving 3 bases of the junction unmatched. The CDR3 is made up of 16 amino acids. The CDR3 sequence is CASSLGLAGGLGELFF. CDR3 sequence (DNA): TGTGCCAGCAGCTTGGGACTAGCGGGGGGGCTGGGGGAGCTGTTTTTT.

The DNA for the CDR3 is TGTGCCAGCAGTTTTGGGACAGAAGAGACCCAGTACTTC. Protein: CASSFGTEETQYF. The chain recombines TRBV12-3 or TRBV12-4 with TRBJ2-5, with TRBD1 identical over 7 bases. The CDR3 runs 13 residues. Germline trimming cut 3 bases from V and 3 bases from J; bases unmatched to any gene: 1.

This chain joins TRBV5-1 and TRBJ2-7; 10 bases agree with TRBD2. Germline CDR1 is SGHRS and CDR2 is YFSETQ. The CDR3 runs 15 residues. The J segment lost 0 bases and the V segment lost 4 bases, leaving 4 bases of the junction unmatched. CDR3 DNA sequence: TGCGCCAGCAGCATTAGCGGGGGGTACTCCTACGAGCAGTACTTC. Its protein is CASSISGGYSYEQYF. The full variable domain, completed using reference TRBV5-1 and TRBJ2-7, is KAGVTQTPRYLIKTRGQQVTLSCSPISGHRSVSWYQQTPGQGLQFLFEYFSETQRNKGNFPGRFSGRQFSNSRSEMNVSTLELGDSALYLCASSISGGYSYEQYFGPGTRLTVT.

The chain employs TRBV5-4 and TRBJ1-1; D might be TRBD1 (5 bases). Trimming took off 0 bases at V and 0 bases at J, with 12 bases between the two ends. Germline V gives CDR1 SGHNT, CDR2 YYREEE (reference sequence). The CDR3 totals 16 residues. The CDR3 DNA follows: TGTGCCAGCAGCTTGGGAGGGGCGGGATTGAACACTGAAGCTTTCTTT. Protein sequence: CASSLGGAGLNTEAFF.

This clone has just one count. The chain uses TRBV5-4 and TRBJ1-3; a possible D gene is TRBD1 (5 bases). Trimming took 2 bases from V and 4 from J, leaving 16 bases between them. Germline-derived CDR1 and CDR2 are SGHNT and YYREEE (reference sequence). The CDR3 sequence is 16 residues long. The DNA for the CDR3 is TGTGCCAGCAGCTTTGACCTTCAGGGTACAGGAAACACCATATATTTT. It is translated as CASSFDLQGTGNTIYF.

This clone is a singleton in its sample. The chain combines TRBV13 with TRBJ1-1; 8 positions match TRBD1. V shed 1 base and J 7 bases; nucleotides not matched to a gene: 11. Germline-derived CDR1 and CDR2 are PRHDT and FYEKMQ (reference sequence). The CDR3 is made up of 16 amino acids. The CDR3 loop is CASSLVVGTGQIEAFF. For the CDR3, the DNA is TGTGCCAGCAGCTTAGTAGTGGGGACAGGCCAGATTGAAGCTTTCTTT.

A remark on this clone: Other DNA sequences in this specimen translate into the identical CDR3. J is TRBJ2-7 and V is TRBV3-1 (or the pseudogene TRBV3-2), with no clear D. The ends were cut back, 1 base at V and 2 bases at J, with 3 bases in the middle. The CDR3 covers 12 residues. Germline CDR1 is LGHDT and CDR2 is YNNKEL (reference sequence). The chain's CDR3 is CASSQGPYEQYF. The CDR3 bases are TGTGCCAGCAGCCAAGGGCCCTACGAGCAGTACTTC.

In nucleotides, the CDR3 is TGTGCCAGCAGTGGCGAGGCCGAGCAGTACTTC. Amino acids: CASSGEAEQYF. The V call is TRBV2, the J call TRBJ2-7, with D unclear. CDR3 length equals 11 residues. The ends were cut back, 4 bases at V and 6 bases at J, with 7 bases in the middle. Germline values: CDR1 SNHLY, CDR2 FYNNEI.

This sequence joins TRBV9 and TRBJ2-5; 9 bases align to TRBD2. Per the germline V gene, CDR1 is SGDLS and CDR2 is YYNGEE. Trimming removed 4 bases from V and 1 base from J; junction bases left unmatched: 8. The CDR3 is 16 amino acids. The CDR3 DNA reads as TGTGCCAGCAGCCCAGGGGCGGGAGGGCTCCAAGAGACCCAGTACTTC. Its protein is CASSPGAGGLQETQYF.

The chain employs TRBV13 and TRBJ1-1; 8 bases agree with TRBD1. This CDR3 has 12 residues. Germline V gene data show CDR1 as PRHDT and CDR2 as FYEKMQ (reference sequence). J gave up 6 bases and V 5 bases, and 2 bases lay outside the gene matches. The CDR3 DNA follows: TGTGCCAGCAGCACACAGGGGGCTGAAGCTTTCTTT. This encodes CASSTQGAEAFF.

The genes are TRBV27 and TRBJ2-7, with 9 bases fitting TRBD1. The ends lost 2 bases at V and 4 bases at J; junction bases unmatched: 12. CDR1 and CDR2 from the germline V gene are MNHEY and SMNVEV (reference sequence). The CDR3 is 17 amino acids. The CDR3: CASSLVFPGTGLYEQYF. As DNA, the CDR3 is TGTGCCAGCAGTTTAGTCTTCCCCGGGACAGGGCTATACGAGCAGTACTTC.

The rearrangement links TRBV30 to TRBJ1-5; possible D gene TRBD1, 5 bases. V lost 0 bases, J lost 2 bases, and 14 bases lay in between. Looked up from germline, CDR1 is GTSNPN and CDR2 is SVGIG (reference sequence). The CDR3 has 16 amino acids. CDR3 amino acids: CAWSVAGGGRNQPQHF. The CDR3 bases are TGTGCCTGGAGTGTAGCGGGGGGAGGTCGCAATCAGCCCCAGCATTTT. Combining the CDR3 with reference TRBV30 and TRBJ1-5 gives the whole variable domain SQTIHQWPATLVQPVGSPLSLECTVEGTSNPNLYWYRQAAGRGLQLLFYSVGIGQISSEVPQNLSASRPQDRQFILSSKKLLLSDSGFYLCAWSVAGGGRNQPQHFGDGTRLSIL.

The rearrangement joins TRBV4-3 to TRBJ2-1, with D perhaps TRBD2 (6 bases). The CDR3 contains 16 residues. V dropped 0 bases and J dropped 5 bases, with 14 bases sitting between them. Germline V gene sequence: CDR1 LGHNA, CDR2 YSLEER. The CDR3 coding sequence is TGCGCCAGCAGCCAAGAGACGAATAGCGGAAACAATGAGCAGTTCTTC. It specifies CASSQETNSGNNEQFF.

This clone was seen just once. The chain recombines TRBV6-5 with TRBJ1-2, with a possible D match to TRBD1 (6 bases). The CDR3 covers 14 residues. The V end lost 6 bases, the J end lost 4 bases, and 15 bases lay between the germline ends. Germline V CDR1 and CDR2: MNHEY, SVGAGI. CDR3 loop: CASRLQGRGYGYTF. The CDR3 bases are TGTGCCAGCAGACTACAGGGACGTGGCTATGGCTACACCTTC.

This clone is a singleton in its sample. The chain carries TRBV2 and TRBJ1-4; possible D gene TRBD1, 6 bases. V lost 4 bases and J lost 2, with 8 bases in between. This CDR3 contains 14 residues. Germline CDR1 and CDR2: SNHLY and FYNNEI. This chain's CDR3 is CASSAQGTNEKLFF. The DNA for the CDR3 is TGTGCCAGCAGTGCGCAGGGGACTAATGAAAAACTGTTTTTT. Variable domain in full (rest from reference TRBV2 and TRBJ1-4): EPEVTQTPSHQVTQMGQEVILRCVPISNHLYFYWYRQILGQKVEFLVSFYNNEISEKSEIFDDQFSVERPDGSNFTLKIRSTKLEDSAMYFCASSAQGTNEKLFFGSGTQLSVL.

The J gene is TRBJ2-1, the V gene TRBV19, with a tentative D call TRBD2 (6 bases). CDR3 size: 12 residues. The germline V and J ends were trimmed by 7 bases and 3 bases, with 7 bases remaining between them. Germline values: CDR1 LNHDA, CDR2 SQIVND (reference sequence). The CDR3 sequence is CASIGGYNEQFF. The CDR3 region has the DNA TGTGCCAGTATCGGGGGCTACAATGAGCAGTTCTTC.

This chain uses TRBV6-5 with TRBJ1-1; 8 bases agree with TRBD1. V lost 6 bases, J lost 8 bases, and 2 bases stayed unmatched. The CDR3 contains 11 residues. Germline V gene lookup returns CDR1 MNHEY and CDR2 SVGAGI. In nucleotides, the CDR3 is TGTGCCAGCAGCAGGGACAGGGAAGCTTTCTTT. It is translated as CASSRDREAFF.